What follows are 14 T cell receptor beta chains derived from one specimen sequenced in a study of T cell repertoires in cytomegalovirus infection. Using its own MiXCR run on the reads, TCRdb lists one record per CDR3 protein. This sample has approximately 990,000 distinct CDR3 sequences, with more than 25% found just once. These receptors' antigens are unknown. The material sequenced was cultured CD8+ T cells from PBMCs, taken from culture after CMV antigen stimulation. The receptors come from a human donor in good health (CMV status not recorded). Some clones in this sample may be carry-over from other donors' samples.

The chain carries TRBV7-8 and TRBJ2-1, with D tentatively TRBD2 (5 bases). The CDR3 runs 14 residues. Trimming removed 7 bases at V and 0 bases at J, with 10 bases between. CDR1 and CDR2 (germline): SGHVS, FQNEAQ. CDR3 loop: CASTSDYSYNEQFF. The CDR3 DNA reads TGTGCCAGCACCTCCGACTACTCCTACAATGAGCAGTTCTTC.

CDR3 bases: TGTGCCAGCAGCTTAGCTGTGACAGATGGCTACACCTTC. It encodes CASSLAVTDGYTF. The chain employs TRBV11-2 and TRBJ1-2, with D possibly matching TRBD1 (5 bases). Trimming cost V 1 base and J 6 bases, with 9 bases left between them. The CDR3 totals 13 residues. Per the germline V gene, CDR1 is SGHAT and CDR2 is FQNNGV.

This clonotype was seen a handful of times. For the CDR3, the DNA is TGTGCCAGTACTTCAGGGAGTTCCTATAATTCACCCCTCCACTTT. Translated, it gives CASTSGSSYNSPLHF. The genes are TRBV27 and TRBJ1-6; maybe TRBD1 (5 bases). Germline-derived CDR1 and CDR2 are MNHEY and SMNVEV (reference sequence). This CDR3 is built from 15 residues. V was trimmed by 9 bases and J by 1 base, leaving 13 bases between them.

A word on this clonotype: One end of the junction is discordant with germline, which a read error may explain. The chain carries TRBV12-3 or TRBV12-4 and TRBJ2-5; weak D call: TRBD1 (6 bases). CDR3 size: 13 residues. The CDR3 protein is CATSDPGEETQYF. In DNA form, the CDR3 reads TGTGCCACCAGTGACCCAGGGGAAGAGACCCAGTACTTC.

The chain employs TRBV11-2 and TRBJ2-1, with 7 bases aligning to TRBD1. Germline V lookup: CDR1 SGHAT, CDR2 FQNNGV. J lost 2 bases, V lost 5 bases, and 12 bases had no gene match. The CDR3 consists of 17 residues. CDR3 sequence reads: CASSGDQGQAPYNEQFF. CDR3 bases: TGTGCCAGCAGCGGAGACCAAGGACAGGCCCCCTACAATGAGCAGTTCTTC.

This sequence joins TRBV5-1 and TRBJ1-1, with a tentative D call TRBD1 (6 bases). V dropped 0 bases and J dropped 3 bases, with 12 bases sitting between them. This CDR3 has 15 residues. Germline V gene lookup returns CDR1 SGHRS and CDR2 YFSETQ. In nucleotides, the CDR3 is TGCGCCAGCAGCTTGGAGGGGGGTACGGACACTGAAGCTTTCTTT. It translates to CASSLEGGTDTEAFF.

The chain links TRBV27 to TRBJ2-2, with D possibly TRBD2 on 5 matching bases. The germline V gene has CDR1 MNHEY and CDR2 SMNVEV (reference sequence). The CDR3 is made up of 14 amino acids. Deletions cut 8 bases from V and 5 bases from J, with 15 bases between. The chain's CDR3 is CASLIVGVTGELFF. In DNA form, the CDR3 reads TGTGCCAGCCTAATAGTCGGGGTAACCGGGGAGCTGTTTTTT.

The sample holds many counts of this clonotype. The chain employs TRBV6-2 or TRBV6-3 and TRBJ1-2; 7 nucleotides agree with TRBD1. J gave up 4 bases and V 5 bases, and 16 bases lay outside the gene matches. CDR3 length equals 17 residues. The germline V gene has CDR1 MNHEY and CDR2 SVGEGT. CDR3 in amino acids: CASSTYLLTGSTYGYTF. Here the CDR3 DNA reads TGTGCCAGCAGTACATACCTCCTGACAGGGTCGACCTATGGCTACACCTTC.

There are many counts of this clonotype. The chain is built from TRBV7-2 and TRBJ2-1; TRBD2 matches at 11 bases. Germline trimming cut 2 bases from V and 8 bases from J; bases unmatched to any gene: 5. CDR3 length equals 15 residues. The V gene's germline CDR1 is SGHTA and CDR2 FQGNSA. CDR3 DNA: TGTGCCAGCAGCTTACGGCTAGCGGGGGGTGATGAGCAGTTCTTC. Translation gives CASSLRLAGGDEQFF.

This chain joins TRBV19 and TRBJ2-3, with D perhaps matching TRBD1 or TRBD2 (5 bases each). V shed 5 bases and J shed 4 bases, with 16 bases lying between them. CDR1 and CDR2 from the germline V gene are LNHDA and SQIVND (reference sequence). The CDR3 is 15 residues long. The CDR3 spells CASSPGTAVPDTQYF. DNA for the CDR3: TGTGCCAGTAGTCCCGGGACCGCCGTCCCAGATACGCAGTATTTT. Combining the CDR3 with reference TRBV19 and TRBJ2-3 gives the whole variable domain DGGITQSPKYLFRKEGQNVTLSCEQNLNHDAMYWYRQDPGQGLRLIYYSQIVNDFQKGDIAEGYSVSREKKESFPLTVTSAQKNPTAFYLCASSPGTAVPDTQYFGPGTRLTVL.

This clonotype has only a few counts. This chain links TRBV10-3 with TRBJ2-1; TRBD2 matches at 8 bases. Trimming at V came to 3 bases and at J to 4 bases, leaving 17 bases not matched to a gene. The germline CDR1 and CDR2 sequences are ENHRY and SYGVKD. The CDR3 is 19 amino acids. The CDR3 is CAISELRWQGAGGYNEQFF. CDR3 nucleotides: TGTGCCATCAGTGAATTACGGTGGCAAGGGGCGGGGGGTTACAATGAGCAGTTCTTC.

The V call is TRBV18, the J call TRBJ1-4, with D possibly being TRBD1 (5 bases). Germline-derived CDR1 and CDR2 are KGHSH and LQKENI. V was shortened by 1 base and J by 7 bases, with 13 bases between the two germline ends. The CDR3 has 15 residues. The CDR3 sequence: CASSPRRQGSEKLFF. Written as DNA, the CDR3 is TGTGCCAGCTCACCACGGAGGCAGGGAAGTGAAAAACTGTTTTTT.

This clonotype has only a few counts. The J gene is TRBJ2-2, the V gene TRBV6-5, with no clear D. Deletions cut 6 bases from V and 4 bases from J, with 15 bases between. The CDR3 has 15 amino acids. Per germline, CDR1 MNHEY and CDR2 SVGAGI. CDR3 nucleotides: TGTGCCAGCAGGTACCGGGCCGGATTCACCGGGGAGCTGTTTTTT. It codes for CASRYRAGFTGELFF.

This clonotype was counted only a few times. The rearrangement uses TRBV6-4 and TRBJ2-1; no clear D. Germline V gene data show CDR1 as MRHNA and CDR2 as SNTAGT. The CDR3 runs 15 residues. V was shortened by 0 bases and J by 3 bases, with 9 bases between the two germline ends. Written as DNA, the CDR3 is TGTGCCAGCAGTGACTCAAGGGAAAACTACAATGAGCAGTTCTTC. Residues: CASSDSRENYNEQFF.